Detailed here is one T cell receptor (beta chain). Then a second PCR, running about 6 to 12 cycles, was carried out with a sample-barcoded 5' primer and a J-beta primer mix. TCRdb re-called the 5' RACE reads with MiXCR, one entry per CDR3 protein. The table shows approximately 800,000 distinct CDR3 sequences, with around 24% occurring only once. The record originates from a study of blood T cells in healthy people across ages. Germline V gives CDR1 LNHDA, CDR2 SQIVND (reference sequence). Deletions cut 6 bases from V and 3 bases from J, with 14 bases between. There are 14 residues in the CDR3. Investigators took 8.5 to 10 milliliters of peripheral blood from every donor. These data are also associated with another study on T cells of mothers and their children.

The chain has TRBV19 and TRBJ1-2; D perhaps matches TRBD1 (6 bases). This clonotype was obtained from a boy between 10 and 17 years old in good health. The sample taken for sequencing was blood. The CDR3 DNA follows: TGTGCCAGTAGGATCTCAAGGGGGTACTATGGCTACACCTTC. Amino acids: CASRISRGYYGYTF.